The rows below give T cell receptor beta chains drawn from one sample of a study of graft-versus-host responses after intestinal transplantation. The table came from immunoSEQ multiplex PCR; TCRdb's copy has only in-frame clones and leaves some out. The table shows about 92,000 clones, with around four fifths occurring only once. Their target antigens are unknown. The sequenced sample was unstimulated CD8+ T cells sorted from spleen or lymph node cells, obtained before intestinal transplant. Receptors originate from a human donor who received an intestinal transplant. Each CDR3 is given with its conserved first and last residue. Each record gives: J gene, clone size, D gene, V gene, CDR3 protein, CDR3 DNA. The D gene is left open where the match is weak. Where a row states a size, it is once, few, many or the class of an expanded clone; other rows omit it.

>TRBJ2-3|NA|NA|TRBV6-5
CASSYVTDTQYF
TGTGCCAGCAGTTACGTTACAGATACGCAGTATTTT
>TRBJ1-6|few|TRBD1|TRBV4-2
CASSQEPGTGVWSPLHF
TGTGCCAGCAGCCAAGAACCCGGGACAGGGGTTTGGTCACCCCTCCACTTT
>TRBJ2-1|NA|NA|TRBV11-1
CASSSGTSYNKQFF
TGTGCCAGCAGTAGCGGTACCTCCTACAATAAGCAGTTCTTC
>TRBJ2-7|NA|NA|TRBV20-1
CSARVAREEYF
TGCAGTGCTAGAGTCGCCAGGGAGGAGTACTTC
>TRBJ2-7|NA|TRBD2|TRBV5-4
CASSLAGTKNEQYF
TGTGCCAGCAGCTTGGCCGGGACTAAAAACGAGCAGTACTTC
>TRBJ2-7|NA|TRBD1|TRBV27
CASSFAGGGYEQYF
TGTGCCAGCAGTTTCGCAGGGGGCGGCTACGAGCAGTACTTC
>TRBJ2-6|NA|NA|TRBV5-1
CASSHGTFSGANVLTF
TGCGCCAGCAGCCACGGGACCTTCTCTGGGGCCAACGTCCTGACTTTC
>TRBJ2-7|NA|NA|TRBV11-2
CASSYLRTGIGDEQYF
TGTGCCAGCAGCTACCTAAGGACGGGGATTGGCGACGAGCAGTACTTC
>TRBJ2-7|NA|NA|TRBV12-5
CASGPGPYEQYF
TGTGCTAGTGGTCCCGGCCCCTACGAGCAGTACTTC
>TRBJ1-1|few|NA|TRBV27
CASSVGGNTEAFF
TGTGCCAGCAGCGTAGGGGGAAACACTGAAGCTTTCTTT
>TRBJ2-3|once|TRBD2|TRBV27
CASSYGTSGRDTQYF
TGTGCCAGCAGTTACGGGACTAGCGGGAGGGATACGCAGTATTTT
>TRBJ2-1|many|NA|TRBV5-6
CASSSLPRGNEQFF
TGTGCCAGCAGCTCCCTCCCCAGGGGCAATGAGCAGTTCTTC
>TRBJ2-5|few|NA|TRBV6-5
CASSYGGGPQETQYF
TGTGCCAGCAGTTACGGGGGGGGGCCCCAAGAGACCCAGTACTTC
>TRBJ2-7|NA|NA|TRBV11-3
CASSLDGVRSYEQYF
TGTGCCAGCAGCTTAGACGGGGTCAGGAGCTACGAGCAGTACTTC
>TRBJ2-5|once|TRBD1|TRBV5-4
CASSSDRGDVIETQYF
TGTGCCAGCAGCTCCGACAGGGGGGATGTCATTGAGACCCAGTACTTC
>TRBJ2-7|NA|TRBD2|TRBV5-4
CASSLIAGGAYEQYF
TGTGCCAGCAGCTTGATAGCGGGGGGGGCCTACGAGCAGTACTTC
>TRBJ2-7|once|NA|TRBV7-9
CASSPEAGISYEQYF
TGTGCCAGCAGCCCGGAGGCCGGGATCTCCTACGAGCAGTACTTC
>TRBJ2-3|NA|TRBD1|TRBV5-5
CASSWDRGTDTQYF
TGTGCCAGCAGCTGGGACAGGGGAACAGATACGCAGTATTTT
>TRBJ1-6|NA|NA|TRBV6-1
CASSELGNSPLHF
TGTGCCAGCAGTGAATTGGGAAATTCACCCCTCCACTTT
>TRBJ1-2|NA|NA|TRBV28
CASSLSGDPGYGYTF
TGTGCCAGCAGTTTGTCGGGCGACCCCGGCTATGGCTACACCTTC
>TRBJ1-1|NA|TRBD1|TRBV30
CAWSIGEGGLAFF
TGTGCCTGGAGTATCGGGGAAGGGGGCTTAGCTTTCTTT
>TRBJ2-6|NA|NA|TRBV19
CASSMWGSGANVLTF
TGTGCCAGTAGTATGTGGGGCTCTGGGGCCAACGTCCTGACTTTC
>TRBJ1-4|few|NA|TRBV7-9
CASSLLQGVDEKLFF
TGTGCCAGCAGCTTATTACAGGGAGTGGATGAAAAACTGTTTTTT
>TRBJ1-6|NA|NA|TRBV9
CASSVRRDTVSPLHF
TGTGCCAGCAGCGTCCGCCGGGACACAGTTTCACCCCTCCACTTT
>TRBJ1-2|NA|NA|TRBV6-5
CASSYSWGYGYTF
TGTGCCAGCAGTTACTCGTGGGGTTATGGCTACACCTTC
>TRBJ2-7|NA|NA|TRBV11-2
CASSLAGQPNYEQYF
TGTGCCAGCAGCTTAGCCGGACAGCCGAACTACGAGCAGTACTTC
>TRBJ2-5|few|NA|TRBV9
CASRRGARPETQYF
TGTGCCAGCAGGAGGGGGGCTCGCCCAGAGACCCAGTACTTC
>TRBJ1-1|NA|NA|TRBV27
CASSLSRAQTEAFF
TGTGCCAGCAGTTTATCTAGGGCGCAGACTGAAGCTTTCTTT
>TRBJ1-6|NA|NA|TRBV6-6
CASSYDALGRSLHF
TGTGCCAGCAGTTACGATGCCCTTGGGCGGTCCCTCCACTTT